A single sample gave rise to the 25 T cell receptor beta chains below, sequenced in a study of T cell responses to AZD1222 COVID-19 vaccine. The data were produced by immunoSEQ multiplex PCR, yet TCRdb's version contains in-frame clones alone and is incomplete. The sample has about 180,000 clones, around 90% seen once. The sequencing here drew on peripheral blood, taken 28 days after the second dose of the MenACWY control vaccine. The receptors here all came from an adult who received the MenACWY meningococcal vaccine as a control.

The chain recombines TRBV6-2 or TRBV6-3 with TRBJ1-1; D is unresolved. The germline gives CDR1 MNHEY, CDR2 SVGEGT. V gave up 5 bases and J gave up 1 base, with 14 bases separating them. The CDR3 runs to 15 residues. The CDR3 loop reads CASSAIKSRNTEAFF. The CDR3 DNA follows: TGTGCCAGCAGTGCCATCAAGAGCAGGAACACTGAAGCTTTCTTT.

The chain employs TRBV13 and TRBJ2-1; 11 nucleotides agree with TRBD2. CDR1 and CDR2 from the germline V gene are PRHDT and FYEKMQ (reference sequence). J gave up 0 bases and V 5 bases, and 6 bases lay outside the gene matches. This CDR3 has 17 amino acids. The DNA for the CDR3 is TGTGCCAGCAGCGCCCTAACTAGCGGGAGCTCCTACAATGAGCAGTTCTTC. This translates into CASSALTSGSSYNEQFF.

V is TRBV10-1 and J is TRBJ2-1; TRBD1 agrees at 7 bases. The CDR3 length is 16 residues. The germline V gene encodes CDR1 WNHNN and CDR2 SYGVQD (reference sequence). V gave up 0 bases and J gave up 6 bases; unmatched junction bases: 8. CDR3 sequence reads: CASSESTGLHFNEQFF. DNA for the CDR3: TGCGCCAGCAGTGAGTCGACAGGGCTTCATTTCAATGAGCAGTTCTTC.

This clone is a singleton in its sample. The chain links TRBV5-6 to TRBJ1-2; D remains ambiguous. With 4 bases removed from V and 4 bases from J, the gap between germline ends came to 8 bases. Germline V gene lookup returns CDR1 SGHDT and CDR2 YYEEEE. The CDR3 totals 12 residues. The CDR3 DNA reads as TGTGCCAGCAGCCTCCGGAGCTATGGCTACACCTTC. It translates to CASSLRSYGYTF.

The chain combines TRBV4-2 with TRBJ2-2; no reliable D call. The length of the CDR3 is 14 residues. Germline loops: CDR1 LGHNA, CDR2 YNFKEQ. The V end lost 3 bases, the J end lost 3 bases, and 8 bases lay between the germline ends. The CDR3 DNA is TGTGCCAGCAGCCAGGGCCCGGACACCGGGGAGCTGTTTTTT. Amino acid sequence: CASSQGPDTGELFF.

For the CDR3, the DNA is TGCAGTGCTACACTAGCGGAGACCCAGTACTTC. This gives the protein CSATLAETQYF. V gene TRBV20-1 combines with J gene TRBJ2-5, with 7 bases aligning to TRBD2. CDR3 length: 11 residues. V dropped 4 bases and J dropped 5; count of bases not matched to a gene: 1. Germline V gene lookup returns CDR1 DFQATT and CDR2 SNEGSKA (reference sequence).

DNA of the CDR3: TGCAGCGTTGAGCGTAGCGGAGTGGCAAATGAGCAGTTCTTC. It codes for CSVERSGVANEQFF. J is TRBJ2-1 and V is TRBV29-1; maybe TRBD2 (6 bases). The CDR3 length is 14 residues. V lost 3 bases, J lost 7 bases, and 16 bases lay in between. The germline V gene encodes CDR1 SQVTM and CDR2 ANQGSEA.

The chain is built from TRBV11-2 and TRBJ2-3; 11 nucleotides agree with TRBD2. Germline V lookup: CDR1 SGHAT, CDR2 FQNNGV. V gave up 5 bases and J gave up 7 bases; unmatched junction bases: 11. This CDR3 has 16 residues. The DNA for the CDR3 is TGTGCCAGCAGCAATCGTACTAGCGGGAGCCGTCATACGCAGTATTTT. It encodes CASSNRTSGSRHTQYF.

This clone was counted many times. The chain has TRBV4-2 and TRBJ1-1; 7 nucleotides line up with TRBD1. V lost 2 bases to trimming and J lost 3 bases; unmatched junction nucleotides: 9. Germline lookup yields CDR1 LGHNA and CDR2 YNFKEQ. This CDR3 comprises 16 residues. Here the CDR3 DNA reads TGTGCCAGCAGCCAACGACAGGGAGTGGAGTACACTGAAGCTTTCTTT. Residues: CASSQRQGVEYTEAFF.

The genes are TRBV2 and TRBJ1-2; 9 positions agree with TRBD1. V was clipped by 0 bases and J by 2 bases; unmatched bases: 10. There are 18 residues in the CDR3. CDR1 is SNHLY and CDR2 is FYNNEI in the germline V gene. The CDR3 sequence: CASSEAKQGQGGNYGYTF. The CDR3 nucleotides are TGTGCCAGCAGTGAAGCGAAACAGGGACAGGGAGGGAACTATGGCTACACCTTC.

The V call is TRBV5-1, the J call TRBJ2-7; D possibly corresponds to TRBD2 (5 bases). Trimming took off 3 bases at V and 2 bases at J, with 18 bases between the two ends. This CDR3 comprises 16 residues. Germline loops: CDR1 SGHRS, CDR2 YFSETQ. CDR3 bases: TGCGCCAGCAGCTCGGGGTCTCCTATAGGTACCTACGAGCAGTACTTC. Translated: CASSSGSPIGTYEQYF.

The V and J genes are TRBV9 and TRBJ1-1; D not certain. Germline V gene data show CDR1 as SGDLS and CDR2 as YYNGEE. The CDR3 contains 15 residues. The germline V and J ends were trimmed by 0 bases and 4 bases, with 13 bases remaining between them. CDR3 bases: TGTGCCAGCAGCGTAGACGACTACGGGGTCACTGAAGCTTTCTTT. Translation: CASSVDDYGVTEAFF. The full variable domain, completed using reference TRBV9 and TRBJ1-1, is DSGVTQTPKHLITATGQRVTLRCSPRSGDLSVYWYQQSLDQGLQFLIQYYNGEERAKGNILERFSAQQFPDLHSELNLSSLELGDSALYFCASSVDDYGVTEAFFGQGTRLTVV.

The chain carries TRBV2 and TRBJ2-1; 8 nucleotides line up with TRBD1. In germline, CDR1 is SNHLY, CDR2 FYNNEI. The CDR3 sequence is 14 residues long. The J segment lost 0 bases and the V segment lost 6 bases, leaving 1 base of the junction unmatched. The CDR3 sequence is CASRQGDSYNEQFF. CDR3 nucleotides: TGTGCCAGCAGACAGGGGGACTCCTACAATGAGCAGTTCTTC.

The V call is TRBV7-2, the J call TRBJ2-3; weak D call: TRBD2 (6 bases). Trimming cost V 3 bases and J 3 bases, with 13 bases left between them. The CDR3 is 15 amino acids. Germline-derived CDR1 and CDR2 are SGHTA and FQGNSA. The CDR3 nucleotides read TGTGCCAGCAGCTTTGGCGGGAATCCGACAGATACGCAGTATTTT. It codes for CASSFGGNPTDTQYF.

This clone was seen repeatedly, ten times or more. The chain has TRBV20-1 and TRBJ2-1; D is tentatively TRBD1 or TRBD2 (5 bases each). The CDR3 is 10 residues long. The germline CDR1 and CDR2 sequences are DFQATT and SNEGSKA (reference sequence). The V gene lost 7 bases and the J gene lost 5 bases, with 6 bases spanning the gap. The CDR3 spells CSGGNNEQFF. The CDR3 DNA sequence: TGCAGTGGGGGGAACAATGAGCAGTTCTTC.

The CDR3 bases are TGTGCCAGCAGCCAAGGGGGTTCTTGGGCTAATCAGCCCCAGCATTTT. It encodes CASSQGGSWANQPQHF. The V and J genes are TRBV3-1 (or the pseudogene TRBV3-2) and TRBJ1-5; D remains unclear. Germline CDR1 reads LGHDT; CDR2 reads YNNKEL (reference sequence). The V end was cut by 1 base, the J end by 4 bases, with 14 bases between. The CDR3 sequence is 16 residues long.

The chain couples TRBV9 to TRBJ1-1, with 10 positions matching TRBD1. The trim removed 8 bases at V and 5 bases at J, leaving 12 bases unmatched. Germline CDR1 reads SGDLS; CDR2 reads YYNGEE. The CDR3 is made up of 15 amino acids. CDR3: CASTRDRGEGTEAFF. In nucleotides, the CDR3 is TGTGCCAGTACACGGGACAGGGGAGAGGGTACTGAAGCTTTCTTT.

The chain couples TRBV24-1 to TRBJ2-7, with 7 positions matching TRBD1. After removal of 7 bases from V and 5 bases from J, the junction contained 1 base not matched to a gene. Germline CDR1 and CDR2: KGHDR and SFDVKD. The CDR3 runs to 11 residues. Here the CDR3 DNA reads TGTGCCACCAGCAGGGGGAACGAGCAGTACTTC. This sequence encodes CATSRGNEQYF.

The chain joins TRBV4-1 to TRBJ1-1; TRBD1 matches 11 bases. CDR1 is MGHRA, CDR2 YSYEKL, per germline. V lost 2 bases to trimming and J lost 4 bases; unmatched junction nucleotides: 15. The CDR3 consists of 19 residues. CDR3 in amino acids: CASSQPDRTGGLFGTEAFF. The CDR3 coding sequence is TGCGCCAGCAGCCAACCTGACCGGACAGGGGGCTTGTTTGGCACTGAAGCTTTCTTT.

The rearrangement joins TRBV6-5 to TRBJ1-2; TRBD1 matches 7 bases. J gave up 10 bases and V 7 bases, and 15 bases lay outside the gene matches. Germline CDR1 reads MNHEY; CDR2 reads SVGAGI. The CDR3 sequence is 14 residues long. The CDR3 loop is CASTPTGDGLDYTF. CDR3 DNA sequence: TGTGCCAGCACCCCCACAGGGGACGGGTTAGACTACACCTTC.

The rearrangement links TRBV11-2 to TRBJ1-2; D is perhaps TRBD1 (5 bases). The CDR3 covers 15 residues. Germline-derived CDR1 and CDR2 are SGHAT and FQNNGV. V gave up 4 bases and J gave up 8 bases, with 20 bases separating them. The CDR3 coding sequence is TGTGCCAGCAGCTGGGGCTCAGACCCCCGCGAGGGCTACACCTTC. Encoded protein: CASSWGSDPREGYTF.

DNA of the CDR3: TGTGCCAGCAGACCTAACCTAGGGGGCGGAAAACCCTACGAGCAGTACTTC. Translation gives CASRPNLGGGKPYEQYF. The chain employs TRBV28 and TRBJ2-7; 7 bases are shared with TRBD1. This CDR3 is 17 amino acids long. The J segment lost 2 bases and the V segment lost 6 bases, leaving 16 bases of the junction unmatched. CDR1 and CDR2 from the germline V gene are MDHEN and SYDVKM.

This chain uses TRBV9 with TRBJ1-3; maybe TRBD1 (6 bases). V was trimmed by 4 bases and J by 0 bases, leaving 14 bases between them. In germline, CDR1 is SGDLS, CDR2 YYNGEE. The CDR3 covers 16 residues. The DNA for the CDR3 is TGTGCCAGCAGCCCCAGGACAGCCAACTCTGGAAACACCATATATTTT. Protein: CASSPRTANSGNTIYF.

The V and J genes are TRBV5-1 and TRBJ2-5; D might be TRBD2 (5 bases). This CDR3 has 16 residues. Germline assignment: CDR1 SGHRS and CDR2 YFSETQ. Trimming pared 4 bases from V and 1 base from J, leaving 17 bases between. This CDR3 is CASSPPSRGLQETQYF. CDR3 DNA: TGCGCCAGCAGCCCCCCCAGTCGGGGTCTCCAAGAGACCCAGTACTTC.

This chain uses TRBV5-4 with TRBJ2-7, with D unclear. Trimming removed 4 bases from V and 0 bases from J, with 8 bases in between. In germline, CDR1 is SGHNT, CDR2 YYREEE (reference sequence). This CDR3 has 13 residues. The CDR3 loop reads CASSPWSSYEQYF. The CDR3 DNA is TGTGCCAGCAGCCCTTGGAGCTCCTACGAGCAGTACTTC.